This T cell receptor (beta chain) was documented in a study of blood T cell repertoires in COVID-19. Across the whole study: The samples span acute and convalescent COVID-19 from the United States, Italy and Spain.

Germline V gene lookup returns CDR1 SGHDN and CDR2 FVKESK. The CDR3 totals 17 residues. V shed 0 bases and J 5 bases; nucleotides not matched to a gene: 8. As processed by the authors: Amplification with reference gene primers provided the estimates of nucleated cell counts. TCRdb's table, derived via immunoSEQ multiplex PCR, lists solely in-frame clones and lacks some. The V and J calls and clone size come from that table; D and trimming were worked out from the DNA. The repertoire holds 150,000 to 200,000 clones, with roughly 80% as singletons. The TCR originated in a woman aged 70-85 years with COVID-19, enrolled during active disease. The sequencing sample was made of peripheral blood. The chain links TRBV14 to TRBJ2-1, with TRBD2 matching over 9 bases. Here the CDR3 reads CASSQDQTSGFHNEQFF. The DNA for the CDR3 is TGTGCCAGCAGCCAAGATCAAACTAGCGGGTTCCACAATGAGCAGTTCTTC.